The clone carrying this T cell receptor (beta chain) occurred many times. Its antigen is still unknown. The data stem from a study of T cells in Graves' hyperthyroidism and ophthalmopathy. The study's findings and limits: Before onset, by a median of around 6.4 months, the model predicted ophthalmopathy. A 13 V-J model separated ophthalmopathy from stable hyperthyroidism.

Amplification targeted TCR beta CDR3 regions from RNA transcripts. A first-round RT-PCR of the TCR CDR3 used the HTBI primer set. TCRdb analysed the multiplex PCR reads with MiXCR anew, one entry per CDR3 protein. The table includes fewer than 800,000 distinct CDR3 sequences, 15% to 20% detected once. The receptor was isolated from a man aged 18 to 35 with Graves' hyperthyroidism. Specimen: blood.

CDR3 coding DNA: TGTGCCAGCAGTTTAGGGACACCCAAAAACATTCAGTACTTC. Its translation is CASSLGTPKNIQYF. The chain couples TRBV28 to TRBJ2-4; D possibly corresponds to TRBD1 (6 bases). The ends were cut back, 2 bases at V and 2 bases at J, with 7 bases in the middle. CDR1 MDHEN and CDR2 SYDVKM come from the germline V gene. CDR3 length: 14 residues.